This is a list of T cell receptor beta chains from one sample in a study of T cell repertoires in cytomegalovirus infection. Each CDR3 protein is one row after TCRdb ran MiXCR on the reads. This table holds approximately 500,000 distinct CDR3 sequences, 26% found once. What was sequenced was PBMCs. These receptors all stem from a human donor in good health (CMV status not recorded). Some clones in this sample may be carry-over from other donors' samples. Both conserved end residues are part of each CDR3. The D gene is left open where the match is weak. Some rows mark clone size as missing; the rest say once, few, many or name a class of expanded clone.

D,V,size,J,DNA,CDR3
NA,TRBV19,NA,TRBJ1-2,TGTGCCAGTCGACCCGACCCGGGGAACTATGGCTACACCTTC,CASRPDPGNYGYTF
TRBD1,TRBV29-1,few,TRBJ1-5,TGCAGCGTAAGGACAGGAGAGGGGTTAAAACAGCCCCAGCATTTT,CSVRTGEGLKQPQHF
TRBD2,TRBV11-2,few,TRBJ2-5,TGTGCCAGCAGCTTAGGACTAGCGGGATTCGATGGGGAGACCCAGTACTTC,CASSLGLAGFDGETQYF
NA,TRBV4-3,once,TRBJ2-5,TGCGCCAGCAGCCCGGGGCCGAACCAAGAGACCCAGTACTTC,CASSPGPNQETQYF
NA,TRBV19,few,TRBJ1-6,TGTGCCAGTAGTCCCCAGGGAGGACTTGGCCTTTCACCCCTCCACTTT,CASSPQGGLGLSPLHF
NA,TRBV7-6,many,TRBJ2-7,TGTGCCAGCAGCGATTTCAGGGGTGGGGAGCAGTACTTC,CASSDFRGGEQYF
NA,TRBV5-6,few,TRBJ2-2,TGTGCCAGCAACCTTGGGTCCGGGGAGCTGTTTTTT,CASNLGSGELFF
NA,TRBV6-1,NA,TRBJ2-4,TGTGCCAGCAGTTATAGCGTCCGAGCCAAAAACATTCAGTACTTC,CASSYSVRAKNIQYF
NA,TRBV7-2,many,TRBJ1-5,TGTGCCAGCAGCTTACCAGGCCGTAGCAATCAGCCCCAGCATTTT,CASSLPGRSNQPQHF
TRBD2,TRBV6-2/TRBV6-3,NA,TRBJ2-5,TGTGCCAGCAGTTACTCGATAAGGGACTACTCGTACCAAGAGACCCAGTACTTC,CASSYSIRDYSYQETQYF
NA,TRBV28,NA,TRBJ1-1,TGTGCCAGCACTCGGAGGGACGGGACTGAAGCTTTCTTT,CASTRRDGTEAFF
NA,TRBV12-3/TRBV12-4,NA,TRBJ1-2,TGTGCCACCTACCTGGGAATTGACTATGGCTACACCTTC,CATYLGIDYGYTF
NA,TRBV20-1,NA,TRBJ1-1,TGCAGTGCTAGAGCCCAGGAGGATTTCCTGGGCACTGAAGCTTTCTTT,CSARAQEDFLGTEAFF
NA,TRBV19,NA,TRBJ1-2,TGTGCCAGTAGTATGGGGGTGGGCTATGGCTACACCTTC,CASSMGVGYGYTF
TRBD2,TRBV11-2,NA,TRBJ2-4,TGTGCCAGCAGCTTAGATACTAGCGGGACAGTCAAAAACATTCAGTACTTC,CASSLDTSGTVKNIQYF
TRBD1,TRBV7-9,many,TRBJ1-1,TGTGCCAGCAGCTCGCAGGGGGCGCGCACTGAAGCTTTCTTT,CASSSQGARTEAFF
NA,TRBV2,NA,TRBJ1-2,TGTGCCAGCAGTCGGGACTCTTCTAGGCTGGGCTACACCTTC,CASSRDSSRLGYTF
NA,TRBV7-4,NA,TRBJ2-3,TGTGCCAGCAGCCACCAGACAGCAGATACGCAGTATTTT,CASSHQTADTQYF
NA,TRBV19,NA,TRBJ2-1,TGTGCCAGTAGAAGTACCCTGAGCTCCTACAATGAGCAGTTCTTC,CASRSTLSSYNEQFF
NA,TRBV7-2,NA,TRBJ1-3,TGTGCCAGCAGCTTGTGGGGGGGTATTGGAAACACCATATATTTT,CASSLWGGIGNTIYF
NA,TRBV4-1,NA,TRBJ1-5,TGCGCCAGCAGCCAAGCAATTTATAGCAATCAGCCCCAGCATTTT,CASSQAIYSNQPQHF
NA,TRBV5-4,NA,TRBJ1-1,TGTGCCAGCAGCTTAGAAACAGGGTACTCTGAAGCTTTCTTT,CASSLETGYSEAFF
NA,TRBV7-2,NA,TRBJ2-7,TGTGCCAGCAGCTATATAGGTGGGGACCGGAGCTCCTACGAGCAGTACTTC,CASSYIGGDRSSYEQYF
NA,TRBV19,few,TRBJ2-6,TGTGCCAGTAGTATAGTCGGAAGACTCTCTGGGGCCAACGTCCTGACTTTC,CASSIVGRLSGANVLTF
TRBD2,TRBV15,few,TRBJ2-1,TGTGCCACCAGCAGAGATTATGGGACTAGCGGGGGGTACAATGAGCAGTTCTTC,CATSRDYGTSGGYNEQFF